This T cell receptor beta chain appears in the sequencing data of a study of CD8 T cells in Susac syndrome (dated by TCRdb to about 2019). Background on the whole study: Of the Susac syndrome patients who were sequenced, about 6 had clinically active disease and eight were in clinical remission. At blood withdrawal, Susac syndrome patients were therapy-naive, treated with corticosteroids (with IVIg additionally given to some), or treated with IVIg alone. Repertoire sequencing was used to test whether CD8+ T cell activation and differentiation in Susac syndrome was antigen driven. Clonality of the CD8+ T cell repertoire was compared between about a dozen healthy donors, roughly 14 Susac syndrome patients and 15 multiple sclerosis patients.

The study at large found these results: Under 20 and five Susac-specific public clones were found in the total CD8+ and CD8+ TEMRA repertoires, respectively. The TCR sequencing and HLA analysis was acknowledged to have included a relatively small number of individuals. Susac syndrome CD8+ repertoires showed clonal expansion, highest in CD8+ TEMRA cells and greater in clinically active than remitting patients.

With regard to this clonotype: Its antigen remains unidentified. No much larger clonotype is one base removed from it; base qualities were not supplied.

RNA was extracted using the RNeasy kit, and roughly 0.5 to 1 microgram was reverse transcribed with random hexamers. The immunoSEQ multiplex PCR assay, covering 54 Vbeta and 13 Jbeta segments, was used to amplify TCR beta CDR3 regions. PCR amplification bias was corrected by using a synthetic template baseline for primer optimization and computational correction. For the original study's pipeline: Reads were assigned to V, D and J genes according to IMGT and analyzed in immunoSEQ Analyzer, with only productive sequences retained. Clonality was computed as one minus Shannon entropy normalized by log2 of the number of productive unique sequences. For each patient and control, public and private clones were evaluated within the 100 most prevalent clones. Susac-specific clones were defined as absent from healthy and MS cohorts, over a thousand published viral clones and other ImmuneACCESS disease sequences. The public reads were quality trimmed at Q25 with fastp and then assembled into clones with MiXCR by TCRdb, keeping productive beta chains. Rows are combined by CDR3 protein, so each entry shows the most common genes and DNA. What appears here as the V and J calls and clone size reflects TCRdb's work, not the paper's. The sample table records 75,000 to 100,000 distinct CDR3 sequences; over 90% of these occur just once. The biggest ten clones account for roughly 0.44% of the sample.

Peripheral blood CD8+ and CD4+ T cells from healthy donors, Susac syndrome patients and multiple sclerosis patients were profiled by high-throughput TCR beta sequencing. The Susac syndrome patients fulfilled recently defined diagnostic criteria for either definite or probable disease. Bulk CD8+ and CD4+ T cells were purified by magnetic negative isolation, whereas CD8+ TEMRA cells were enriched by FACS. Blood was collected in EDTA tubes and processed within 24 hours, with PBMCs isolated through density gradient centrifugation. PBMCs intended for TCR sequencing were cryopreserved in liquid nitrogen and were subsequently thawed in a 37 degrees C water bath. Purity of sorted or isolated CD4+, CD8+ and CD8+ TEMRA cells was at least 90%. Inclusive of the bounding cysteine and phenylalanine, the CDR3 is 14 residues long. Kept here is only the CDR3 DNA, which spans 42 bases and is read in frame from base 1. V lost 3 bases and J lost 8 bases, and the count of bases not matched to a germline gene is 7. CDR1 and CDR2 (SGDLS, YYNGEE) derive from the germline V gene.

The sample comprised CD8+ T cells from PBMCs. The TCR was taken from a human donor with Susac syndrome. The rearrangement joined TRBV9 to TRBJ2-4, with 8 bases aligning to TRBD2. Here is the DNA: TGTGCCAGCAGCGACCGAGCGGGAGTAGACATTCAGTACTTC. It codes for CASSDRAGVDIQYF. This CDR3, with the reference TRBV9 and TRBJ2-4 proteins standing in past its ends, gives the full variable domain DSGVTQTPKHLITATGQRVTLRCSPRSGDLSVYWYQQSLDQGLQFLIQYYNGEERAKGNILERFSAQQFPDLHSELNLSSLELGDSALYFCASSDRAGVDIQYFGAGTRLSVL.